This TCR beta chain was found in a study of blood T cell repertoires in COVID-19 (TCRdb year 2020). Looking at the study overall: Samples covering the acute and convalescent phases of COVID-19 were provided by collaborators in the United States, Italy and Spain. The prospective study material was composed of cDNA or gDNA derived from T cells, B-cell-depleted T cells, or PBMCs. The dataset comprised deeply sampled blood TCRbeta repertoires from subjects exposed to, actively infected with, or recovered from COVID-19. The repertoires were released in a freely available public database intended as a resource for research on the immune response to SARS-CoV-2. The samples were drawn from two sources: the first 160 participants of the ongoing ImmuneRACE study, and about 1,300 subjects contributed by 6 global collaborators. A de-identified subject ID, COVID-19 status, age in years and sex were almost always included in the sample metadata. Where HLA class I and class II types were available, the types were taken from metadata supplied by the sample provider, not from assay-based typing. What the research found in general, with its limitations: How much clinical and demographic metadata was included differed by source and by participant, and the metadata was provided uncurated.

A remark on this clone: No antigen is known for it. Base qualities are missing; no much larger clone stands one base away.

TCRbeta CDR3 regions were amplified from genomic DNA by means of the immunoSEQ Assay, a bias-controlled multiplex PCR. On the authors' methods: Nucleated cell counts per sample were estimated from amplification of reference gene primers within the assay. To quantify the absolute abundance of each unique TCRbeta CDR3 rearrangement, sequence reads were collapsed and filtered. For each sample, productive Simpson clonality was calculated as the square root of Simpson's diversity index over productive rearrangements. In TCRdb, the immuneACCESS table is reduced to in-frame sequences with V and J assigned. These tables do not hold every clone; where another copy was compared, an unresolved V gene accounts for under half, and the others remain unexplained. The V and J calls and clone size are taken from that table; D and trimming were inferred from the DNA. The sample has some 250,000 clones on record, around 83% of them singletons. In total, the top ten clones hold approximately 5.4% of the sample.

Each collaborating institution followed its own protocols to collect whole blood in K2EDTA tubes. Collaborator samples were shipped for TCRbeta analysis as frozen whole blood, isolated PBMCs, or DNA extracted from either sample type. Unmatched junction bases come to 12, with V trimmed by 3 bases and J by 4 bases. The CDR1 and CDR2 encoded by the germline V gene are MDHEN and SYDVKM. The CDR3 starts with the cysteine, ends with the phenylalanine, and has 17 residues. The entry retains the CDR3 DNA only, 51 bases that are in frame from base 1. This receptor was obtained from a man of 80 years or more with acute or convalescent COVID-19. The V and J segments used are TRBV28 and TRBJ2-3; 8 bases in the junction line up with TRBD2. The sequenced sample was peripheral blood. CDR3 protein: CASSFSAGGFGPDTQYF. The DNA sequence follows: TGTGCCAGCAGTTTTTCGGCGGGAGGTTTTGGGCCAGATACGCAGTATTTT.